Below are 5 T cell receptor beta chains sequenced from a single sample in a study of blood T cell repertoires in COVID-19. Measured with immunoSEQ multiplex PCR; TCRdb has only the in-frame clones, and not every one. The sample has around 280,000 clones; around 87% are singletons. Sequencing was carried out using PBMCs or T cells enriched from blood (not recorded which). The origin of the receptors is a woman aged 18-29 years with acute COVID-19.

V usage is TRBV7-3 and J usage is TRBJ2-3, with 7 bases fitting TRBD1. CDR1 and CDR2 from the germline V gene are SGHTA and FQGTGA. Trimming removed 2 bases from V and 0 bases from J; junction bases left unmatched: 8. The CDR3 runs to 17 residues. The CDR3 region has the DNA TGTGCCAGCAGCTTACGGGGACCGACAGGGAGCACAGATACGCAGTATTTT. Its translation is CASSLRGPTGSTDTQYF.

V gene TRBV18 combines with J gene TRBJ1-1, with 9 bases matching TRBD1. CDR1 and CDR2 from the germline V gene are KGHSH and LQKENI. The CDR3 contains 15 residues. V dropped 4 bases and J dropped 1; count of bases not matched to a gene: 4. CDR3 bases: TGTGCCAGCTCACAACGACAGGGGGGGAACACTGAAGCTTTCTTT. This translates into CASSQRQGGNTEAFF.

V usage is TRBV29-1 and J usage is TRBJ2-4; 9 nucleotides agree with TRBD2. The germline gives CDR1 SQVTM, CDR2 ANQGSEA. The CDR3 runs to 15 residues. The trim removed 4 bases at V and 7 bases at J, leaving 11 bases unmatched. CDR3 amino acids: CSVVSGRSPGNIQYF. CDR3 DNA: TGCAGCGTTGTAAGCGGGAGGTCACCTGGGAACATTCAGTACTTC. The variable domain in full, with the rest retrieved from reference TRBV29-1 and TRBJ2-4, is SAVISQKPSRDICQRGTSLTIQCQVDSQVTMMFWYRQQPGQSLTLIATANQGSEATYESGFVIDKFPISRPNLTFSTLTVSNMSPEDSSIYLCSVVSGRSPGNIQYFGAGTRLSVL.

The chain is built from TRBV7-9 and TRBJ2-3; 11 bases match TRBD2. CDR3 length: 17 amino acids. V lost 5 bases and J lost 0; bases outside the gene matches: 7. From germline, CDR1 is SEHNR and CDR2 FQNEAQ (reference sequence). The CDR3, as DNA: TGTGCCAGCAGCACCGCCCGACTAGCGGGAAGCACAGATACGCAGTATTTT. It encodes CASSTARLAGSTDTQYF.

The V call is TRBV15, the J call TRBJ1-1; D unresolved. Germline CDR1 reads LNHNV; CDR2 reads YYDKDF (reference sequence). Trimming pared 0 bases from V and 1 base from J, leaving 6 bases between. The length of the CDR3 is 14 residues. The CDR3 loop reads CATSREGGNTEAFF. The CDR3 coding sequence is TGTGCCACCAGCAGAGAGGGAGGGAACACTGAAGCTTTCTTT.